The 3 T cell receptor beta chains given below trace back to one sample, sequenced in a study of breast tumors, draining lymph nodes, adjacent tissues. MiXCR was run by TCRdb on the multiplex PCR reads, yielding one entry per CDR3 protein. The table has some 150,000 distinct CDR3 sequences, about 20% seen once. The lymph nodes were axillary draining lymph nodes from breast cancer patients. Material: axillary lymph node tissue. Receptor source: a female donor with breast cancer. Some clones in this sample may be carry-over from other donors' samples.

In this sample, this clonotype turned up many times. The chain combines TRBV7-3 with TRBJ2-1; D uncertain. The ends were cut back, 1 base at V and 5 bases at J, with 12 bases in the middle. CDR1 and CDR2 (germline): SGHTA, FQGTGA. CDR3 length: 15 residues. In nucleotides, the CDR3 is TGTGCCAGCAGCTTAATGCCCGGGCCTAACAATGAGCAGTTCTTC. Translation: CASSLMPGPNNEQFF.

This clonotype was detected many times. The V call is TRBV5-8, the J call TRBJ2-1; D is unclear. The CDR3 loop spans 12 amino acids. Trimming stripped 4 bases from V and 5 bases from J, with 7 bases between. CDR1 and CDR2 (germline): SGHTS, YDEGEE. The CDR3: CASSGTNNEQFF. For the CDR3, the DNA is TGTGCCAGCAGCGGAACTAACAATGAGCAGTTCTTC.

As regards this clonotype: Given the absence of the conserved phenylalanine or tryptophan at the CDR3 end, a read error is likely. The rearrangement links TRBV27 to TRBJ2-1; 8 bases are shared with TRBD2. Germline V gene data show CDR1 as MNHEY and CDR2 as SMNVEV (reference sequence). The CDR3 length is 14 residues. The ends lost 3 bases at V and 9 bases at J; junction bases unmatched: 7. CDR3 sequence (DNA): TGTGCCAGCAGTTTTGAGGGACTAGGGATTGAGCAGTTCTCC. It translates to CASSFEGLGIEQFS.